Listed here are 26 T cell receptor beta chains from one sample, sequenced in a study of blood T cell repertoires in COVID-19. Produced via immunoSEQ multiplex PCR; TCRdb's table is partial and in-frame only. The data hold about 300,000 clones, with 70% to 90% observed a single time. Sequencing used PBMCs or T cells enriched from blood (not recorded which). The receptors here all came from a young man who had recovered from COVID-19.

The J gene is TRBJ2-3, the V gene TRBV5-4; weak D call: TRBD1 (6 bases). CDR3 length: 16 residues. CDR1 is SGHNT, CDR2 YYREEE, per germline (reference sequence). V was shortened by 0 bases and J by 1 base, with 12 bases between the two germline ends. CDR3 sequence reads: CASSLDGGTGTDTQYF. Here the CDR3 DNA reads TGTGCCAGCAGCTTGGATGGGGGCACCGGCACAGATACGCAGTATTTT.

The CDR3 here is CASRGTGVLSTNEKLFF. CDR3 DNA sequence: TGTGCCAGCCGGGGGACAGGGGTCCTTTCAACTAATGAAAAACTGTTTTTT. The chain employs TRBV18 and TRBJ1-4; 10 bases map to TRBD1. Germline V lookup: CDR1 KGHSH, CDR2 LQKENI. This CDR3 has 17 residues. Trimming removed 8 bases from V and 0 bases from J; junction bases left unmatched: 9. Full variable domain (rest looked up from reference TRBV18 and TRBJ1-4): NAGVMQNPRHLVRRRGQEARLRCSPMKGHSHVYWYRQLPEEGLKFMVYLQKENIIDESGMPKERFSAEFPKEGPSILRIQQVVRGDSAAYFCASRGTGVLSTNEKLFFGSGTQLSVL.

This chain joins TRBV6-2 or TRBV6-3 and TRBJ2-3, with 7 bases that match TRBD2. The germline CDR1 and CDR2 sequences are MNHEY and SVGEGT. The CDR3 contains 13 residues. V gave up 4 bases and J gave up 4 bases; unmatched junction bases: 2. The CDR3 here is CASSSREADTQYF. The DNA of the CDR3 is TGTGCCAGCAGTTCCCGGGAGGCAGATACGCAGTATTTT.

The chain has TRBV19 and TRBJ2-2; 7 positions match TRBD1. V lost 0 bases and J lost 5; bases outside the gene matches: 3. The CDR3 is 15 residues long. Per the germline V gene, CDR1 is LNHDA and CDR2 is SQIVND (reference sequence). As DNA, the CDR3 is TGTGCCAGTAGTATAGAAGGGGGCGCAACCGGGGAGCTGTTTTTT. Translation: CASSIEGGATGELFF. Full variable domain (missing parts from reference TRBV19 and TRBJ2-2): DGGITQSPKYLFRKEGQNVTLSCEQNLNHDAMYWYRQDPGQGLRLIYYSQIVNDFQKGDIAEGYSVSREKKESFPLTVTSAQKNPTAFYLCASSIEGGATGELFFGEGSRLTVL.

This clone was recorded only once. This chain joins TRBV11-3 and TRBJ2-5; TRBD1 matches at 8 bases. This CDR3 contains 18 residues. CDR1 is SGHNT and CDR2 is YENEEA in the germline V gene. V gave up 5 bases and J gave up 3 bases; unmatched junction bases: 17. The CDR3 DNA reads TGTGCCAGCAGCCCCCGGGCCGGCCTGGACAGGGATAAAGAGACCCAGTACTTC. Translating gives CASSPRAGLDRDKETQYF.

The chain couples TRBV7-8 to TRBJ1-5; D is unclear. Between the trimmed V and J ends, which lost 1 base and 2 bases, there was a span of 9 bases. Germline V gene lookup returns CDR1 SGHVS and CDR2 FQNEAQ. The CDR3 loop spans 15 amino acids. CDR3 in amino acids: CASSLVKGGNQPQHF. CDR3 sequence (DNA): TGTGCCAGCAGCTTAGTAAAGGGAGGCAATCAGCCCCAGCATTTT.

The chain employs TRBV27 and TRBJ2-3; 10 bases are shared with TRBD2. CDR1 and CDR2 from the germline V gene are MNHEY and SMNVEV (reference sequence). The CDR3 spans 14 residues. Unmatched junction bases numbered 4, after V lost 7 bases and J lost 3 bases. The CDR3 DNA sequence: TGTGCCAGCAAGGAGGGACTAGCGACAGATACGCAGTATTTT. Its protein is CASKEGLATDTQYF.

V gene TRBV5-4 combines with J gene TRBJ1-2; D possibly corresponds to TRBD1 (5 bases). This CDR3 spans 14 amino acids. Germline V gene lookup returns CDR1 SGHNT and CDR2 YYREEE (reference sequence). V lost 4 bases and J 3 bases, leaving 13 bases between the germline ends. CDR3 sequence reads: CASSTSDSYYGYTF. The CDR3 DNA reads TGTGCCAGCAGCACCTCCGACAGTTACTATGGCTACACCTTC.

The chain joins TRBV5-1 to TRBJ2-2; 10 positions agree with TRBD1. The V and J ends lost 0 bases and 2 bases, in that order; junction bases with no gene match: 4. The CDR3 is 17 residues long. Germline assignment: CDR1 SGHRS and CDR2 YFSETQ. DNA for the CDR3: TGCGCCAGCAGCTTGGCCGGGACAGGGGTTAACACCGGGGAGCTGTTTTTT. Translation: CASSLAGTGVNTGELFF.

This clone was recorded once. The genes are TRBV18 and TRBJ2-7; 8 positions agree with TRBD1. Trimming took 5 bases from V and 4 from J; bases not matched to a gene: 7. The CDR3 contains 14 residues. Germline-derived CDR1 and CDR2 are KGHSH and LQKENI. CDR3: CASSAGQGQYEQYF. CDR3 nucleotide sequence: TGTGCCAGCTCAGCTGGACAGGGCCAGTACGAGCAGTACTTC.

The chain carries TRBV18 and TRBJ1-5; 9 bases line up with TRBD1. Germline V CDR1 and CDR2: KGHSH, LQKENI. The V and J ends lost 2 bases and 0 bases, in that order; junction bases with no gene match: 14. The CDR3 consists of 20 residues. The chain's CDR3 is CASSPTDRDRASHSNQPQHF. In nucleotides, the CDR3 is TGTGCCAGCTCACCAACTGACCGGGACAGGGCGTCCCATAGCAATCAGCCCCAGCATTTT.

The chain recombines TRBV18 with TRBJ2-7, with 8 bases that match TRBD2. The CDR3 extends over 15 amino acids. After removal of 3 bases from V and 5 bases from J, the junction contained 9 bases not matched to a gene. Germline lookup yields CDR1 KGHSH and CDR2 LQKENI. In nucleotides, the CDR3 is TGTGCCAGCTCACCGATCGGGCGGGGGGTTGACGAGCAGTACTTC. Translation: CASSPIGRGVDEQYF.

The V gene is TRBV14, the J gene TRBJ1-1, with D uncertain. The ends were cut back, 2 bases at V and 3 bases at J, with 7 bases in the middle. The CDR3 has 13 amino acids. The germline CDR1 and CDR2 sequences are SGHDN and FVKESK. CDR3 sequence reads: CASSQSGHTEAFF. The CDR3 DNA reads as TGTGCCAGCAGCCAAAGTGGCCACACTGAAGCTTTCTTT. Complete variable domain (other parts from reference TRBV14 and TRBJ1-1): EAGVTQFPSHSVIEKGQTVTLRCDPISGHDNLYWYRRVMGKEIKFLLHFVKESKQDESGMPNNRFLAERTGGTYSTLKVQPAELEDSGVYFCASSQSGHTEAFFGQGTRLTVV.

This chain links TRBV6-6 with TRBJ1-2; D not certain. Germline CDR1 and CDR2: MNHNY and SVGAGI (reference sequence). Trimming pared 5 bases from V and 7 bases from J, leaving 14 bases between. This CDR3 comprises 13 residues. The CDR3 sequence: CASSPLSASGYTF. Here the CDR3 DNA reads TGTGCCAGCAGTCCCCTGAGCGCTTCTGGCTACACCTTC.

The chain joins TRBV7-2 to TRBJ1-3, with D tentatively TRBD1 (6 bases). Germline values: CDR1 SGHTA, CDR2 FQGNSA. The CDR3 runs to 15 residues. Trimming removed 2 bases from V and 2 bases from J, with 10 bases in between. DNA of the CDR3: TGTGCCAGCAGCTTACAGGGGTCCCCTGGAAACACCATATATTTT. Translation gives CASSLQGSPGNTIYF. Full variable domain (rest looked up from reference TRBV7-2 and TRBJ1-3): GAGVSQSPSNKVTEKGKDVELRCDPISGHTALYWYRQSLGQGLEFLIYFQGNSAPDKSGLPSDRFSAERTGGSVSTLTIQRTQQEDSAVYLCASSLQGSPGNTIYFGEGSWLTVV.

This clone was detected once. The chain recombines TRBV13 with TRBJ1-2; D possibly corresponds to TRBD1 (6 bases). The CDR3 covers 12 residues. Germline CDR1 is PRHDT and CDR2 is FYEKMQ (reference sequence). Trimming removed 1 base at V and 6 bases at J, with 6 bases between. For the CDR3, the DNA is TGTGCCAGCAGCTTAGCAGGGGATGGCTACACCTTC. As protein: CASSLAGDGYTF.

J is TRBJ1-2 and V is TRBV30; D is unclear. The CDR3 length is 11 residues. V was shortened by 2 bases and J by 4 bases, with 5 bases between the two germline ends. The germline V gene has CDR1 GTSNPN and CDR2 SVGIG (reference sequence). The CDR3 sequence: CAWSLAYGYTF. Here the CDR3 DNA reads TGTGCCTGGAGTTTGGCCTATGGCTACACCTTC.

This clone was recorded only once. This chain connects TRBV7-2 to TRBJ1-2; D call uncertain. The CDR3 is 12 residues long. Trimming left V 11 bases short and J 4 bases short, with 14 bases between. Germline V gene data show CDR1 as SGHTA and CDR2 as FQGNSA. CDR3 amino acids: CAPYSSVYGYTF. DNA of the CDR3: TGTGCCCCTTATAGCTCAGTCTATGGCTACACCTTC.

The J gene is TRBJ1-6, the V gene TRBV10-3, with D possibly being TRBD1 (6 bases). Trimming shortened V by 2 bases and J by 9 bases, and 14 bases separated the two germline ends. This CDR3 has 15 amino acids. Germline values: CDR1 ENHRY, CDR2 SYGVKD. The chain's CDR3 is CAISEQTTGGSPLHF. CDR3 DNA sequence: TGTGCCATCAGTGAGCAGACGACAGGAGGTTCACCCCTCCACTTT.

The V call is TRBV19, the J call TRBJ2-7; 8 bases line up with TRBD1. The V and J ends lost 3 bases and 9 bases, in that order; junction bases with no gene match: 10. Germline-derived CDR1 and CDR2 are LNHDA and SQIVND (reference sequence). The CDR3 runs to 14 residues. CDR3 nucleotides: TGTGCCAGTAGTATTGGGGGGACAGGACAATTGCAGTACTTC. The encoded protein is CASSIGGTGQLQYF.

This clone was observed once. The chain combines TRBV7-9 with TRBJ1-3; 7 bases are shared with TRBD1. The trim removed 6 bases at V and 2 bases at J, leaving 4 bases unmatched. The CDR3 sequence is 14 residues long. From germline, CDR1 is SEHNR and CDR2 FQNEAQ (reference sequence). The CDR3: CASRLTGAGNTIYF. The CDR3 region has the DNA TGTGCCAGCAGGCTTACAGGGGCTGGAAACACCATATATTTT.

This clone occurred once. J is TRBJ2-2 and V is TRBV5-4; D might be TRBD2 (6 bases). The germline V and J ends were trimmed by 3 bases and 1 base, with 13 bases remaining between them. The CDR3 contains 16 residues. Germline V gene sequence: CDR1 SGHNT, CDR2 YYREEE (reference sequence). The CDR3 nucleotides are TGTGCCAGCAGCTCGCCGGGACTCAAGAACACCGGGGAGCTGTTTTTT. Translated: CASSSPGLKNTGELFF.

This rearrangement joins TRBV7-8 to TRBJ2-2; D is uncertain. CDR1 is SGHVS and CDR2 is FQNEAQ in the germline V gene. Trimming stripped 5 bases from V and 13 bases from J, with 5 bases between. The CDR3 extends over 9 amino acids. CDR3 nucleotide sequence: TGTGCCAGCAGCCCCCTGCTGTTTTTT. Translating it yields CASSPLLFF.

The chain recombines TRBV2 with TRBJ1-2; 9 bases agree with TRBD1. Germline loops: CDR1 SNHLY, CDR2 FYNNEI. The CDR3 spans 16 residues. V lost 5 bases and J lost 7; bases outside the gene matches: 14. The CDR3 coding sequence is TGTGCCAGCAGTTTCATGTCGGTACAGGGGGCGGGTGGCTACACCTTC. It specifies CASSFMSVQGAGGYTF.

The chain is built from TRBV6-5 and TRBJ2-7, with D possibly TRBD1 on 6 matching bases. V shed 6 bases and J shed 11 bases, with 11 bases lying between them. Germline loops: CDR1 MNHEY, CDR2 SVGAGI. The CDR3 is 10 amino acids. CDR3 sequence: CASRAGVKYF. The DNA for the CDR3 is TGTGCCAGCAGGGCAGGGGTTAAGTACTTC.

For the CDR3, the DNA is TGTGCCAGCAGCTATCGGACAGGGTCCGCGACGGGGAGCACAGATACGCAGTATTTT. It is translated as CASSYRTGSATGSTDTQYF. The gene calls are TRBV7-2 and TRBJ2-3; 8 positions agree with TRBD1. Unmatched junction bases numbered 15, after V lost 4 bases and J lost 0 bases. The CDR3 is 19 amino acids. Germline lookup yields CDR1 SGHTA and CDR2 FQGNSA.